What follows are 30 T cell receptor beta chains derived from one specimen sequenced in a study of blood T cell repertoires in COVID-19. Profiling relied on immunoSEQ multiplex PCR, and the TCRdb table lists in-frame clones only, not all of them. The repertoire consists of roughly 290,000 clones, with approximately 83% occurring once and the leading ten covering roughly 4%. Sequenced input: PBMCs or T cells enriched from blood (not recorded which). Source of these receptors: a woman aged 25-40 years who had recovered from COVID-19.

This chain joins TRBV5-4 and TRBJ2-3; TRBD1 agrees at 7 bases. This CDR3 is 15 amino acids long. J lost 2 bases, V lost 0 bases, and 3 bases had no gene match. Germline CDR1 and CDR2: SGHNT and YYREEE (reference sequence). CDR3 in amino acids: CASSLDRGFTDTQYF. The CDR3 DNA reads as TGTGCCAGCAGCTTGGACAGGGGTTTCACAGATACGCAGTATTTT.

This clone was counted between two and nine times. The CDR3: CASRIGTSDVPQETQYF. The CDR3 bases are TGTGCCAGCAGGATAGGGACTAGCGACGTGCCGCAAGAGACCCAGTACTTC. The rearrangement joins TRBV28 to TRBJ2-5; 10 nucleotides line up with TRBD2. The V and J ends lost 6 bases and 2 bases, in that order; junction bases with no gene match: 12. This CDR3 has 17 amino acids. Germline V lookup: CDR1 MDHEN, CDR2 SYDVKM.

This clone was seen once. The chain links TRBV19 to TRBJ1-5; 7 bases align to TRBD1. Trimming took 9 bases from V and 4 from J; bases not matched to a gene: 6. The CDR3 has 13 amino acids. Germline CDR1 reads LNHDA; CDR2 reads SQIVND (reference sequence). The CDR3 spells CASNDRVNQPQHF. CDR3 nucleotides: TGTGCCAGCAACGACAGGGTAAATCAGCCCCAGCATTTT.

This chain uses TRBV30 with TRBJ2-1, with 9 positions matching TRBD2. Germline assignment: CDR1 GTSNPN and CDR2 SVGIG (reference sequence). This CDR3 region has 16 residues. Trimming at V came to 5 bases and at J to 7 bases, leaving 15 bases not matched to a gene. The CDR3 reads CAWAGLREGPENEQFF. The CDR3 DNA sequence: TGTGCCTGGGCAGGTTTGCGGGAGGGCCCTGAGAATGAGCAGTTCTTC.

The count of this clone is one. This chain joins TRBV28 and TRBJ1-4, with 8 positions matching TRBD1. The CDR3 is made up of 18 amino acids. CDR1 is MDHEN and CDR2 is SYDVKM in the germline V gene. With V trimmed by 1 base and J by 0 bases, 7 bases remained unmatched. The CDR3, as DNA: TGTGCCAGCAGTTTATTGGGACAGGCCACTGCAACTAATGAAAAACTGTTTTTT. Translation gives CASSLLGQATATNEKLFF. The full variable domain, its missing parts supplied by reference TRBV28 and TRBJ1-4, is DVKVTQSSRYLVKRTGEKVFLECVQDMDHENMFWYRQDPGLGLRLIYFSYDVKMKEKGDIPEGYSVSREKKERFSLILESASTNQTSMYLCASSLLGQATATNEKLFFGSGTQLSVL.

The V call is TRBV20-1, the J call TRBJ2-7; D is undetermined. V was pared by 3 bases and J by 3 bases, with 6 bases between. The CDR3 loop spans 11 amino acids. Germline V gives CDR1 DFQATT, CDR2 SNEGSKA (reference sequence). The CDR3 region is CSASAVYEQYF. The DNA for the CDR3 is TGCAGTGCTAGCGCGGTCTACGAGCAGTACTTC.

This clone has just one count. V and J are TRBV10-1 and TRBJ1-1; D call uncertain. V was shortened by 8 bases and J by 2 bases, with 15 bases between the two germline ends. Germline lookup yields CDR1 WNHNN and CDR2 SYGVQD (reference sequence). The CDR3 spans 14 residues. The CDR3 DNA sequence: TGCGCCAGCTCGCGGGAGATAGGCAACACTGAAGCTTTCTTT. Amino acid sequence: CASSREIGNTEAFF.

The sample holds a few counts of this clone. CDR3 amino acids: CASSRSDTSGYTF. CDR3 nucleotide sequence: TGTGCCAGCTCACGGTCTGATACTTCTGGCTACACCTTC. This chain links TRBV18 with TRBJ1-2; D gene ambiguous. The CDR3 covers 13 residues. V dropped 4 bases and J dropped 7 bases, with 13 bases sitting between them. Per germline, CDR1 KGHSH and CDR2 LQKENI.

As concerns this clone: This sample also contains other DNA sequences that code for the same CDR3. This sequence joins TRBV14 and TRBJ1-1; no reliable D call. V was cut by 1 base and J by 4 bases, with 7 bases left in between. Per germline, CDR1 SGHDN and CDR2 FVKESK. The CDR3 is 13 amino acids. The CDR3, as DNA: TGTGCCAGCAGCCAAGTGCCCGGCACTGAAGCTTTCTTT. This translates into CASSQVPGTEAFF.

CDR3 amino acids: CASSGFGNTIYF. The CDR3 coding sequence is TGTGCCAGTTCAGGGTTCGGAAACACCATATATTTT. The chain is built from TRBV6-5 and TRBJ1-3, with D possibly being TRBD1 (5 bases). Germline CDR1 is MNHEY and CDR2 is SVGAGI. The CDR3 runs to 12 residues. The V and J ends lost 9 bases and 4 bases respectively, with 10 bases between them.

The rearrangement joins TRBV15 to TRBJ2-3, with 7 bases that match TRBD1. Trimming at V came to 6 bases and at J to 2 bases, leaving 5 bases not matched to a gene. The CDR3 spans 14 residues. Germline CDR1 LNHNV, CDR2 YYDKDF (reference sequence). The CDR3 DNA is TGTGCCACCAGTCGACAGGGATACACAGATACGCAGTATTTT. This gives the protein CATSRQGYTDTQYF.

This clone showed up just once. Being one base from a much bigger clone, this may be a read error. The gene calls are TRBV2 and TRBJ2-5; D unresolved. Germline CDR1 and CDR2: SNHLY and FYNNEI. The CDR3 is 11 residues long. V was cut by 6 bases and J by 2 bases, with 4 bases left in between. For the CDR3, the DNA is TGTGCCAGCAGCCTACAAGAGACCCAGTACTTC. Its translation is CASSLQETQYF.

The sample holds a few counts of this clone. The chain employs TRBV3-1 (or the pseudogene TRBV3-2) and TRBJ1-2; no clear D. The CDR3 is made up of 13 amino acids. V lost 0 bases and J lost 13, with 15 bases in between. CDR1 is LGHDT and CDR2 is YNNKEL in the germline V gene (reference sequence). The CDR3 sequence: CASSQEAGLTFTF. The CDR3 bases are TGTGCCAGCAGCCAAGAGGCTGGCCTCACCTTCACCTTC.

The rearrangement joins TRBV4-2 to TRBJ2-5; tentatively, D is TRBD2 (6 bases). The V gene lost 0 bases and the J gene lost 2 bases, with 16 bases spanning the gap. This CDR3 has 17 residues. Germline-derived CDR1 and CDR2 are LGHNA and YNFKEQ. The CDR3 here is CASSQDFWRDLQETQYF. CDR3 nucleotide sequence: TGTGCCAGCAGCCAAGATTTTTGGCGGGATCTACAAGAGACCCAGTACTTC.

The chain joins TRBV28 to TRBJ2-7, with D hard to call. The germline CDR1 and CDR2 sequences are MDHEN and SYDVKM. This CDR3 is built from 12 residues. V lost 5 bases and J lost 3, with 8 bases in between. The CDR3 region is CASSLVHYEQYF. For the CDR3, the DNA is TGTGCCAGCAGTCTAGTGCACTACGAGCAGTACTTC.

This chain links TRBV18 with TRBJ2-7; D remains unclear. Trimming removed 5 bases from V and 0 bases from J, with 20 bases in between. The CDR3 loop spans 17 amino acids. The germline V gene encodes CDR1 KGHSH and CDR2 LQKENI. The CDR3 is CASSERRPTMSSYEQYF. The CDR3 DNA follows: TGTGCCAGCTCAGAACGGAGACCAACTATGAGCTCCTACGAGCAGTACTTC.

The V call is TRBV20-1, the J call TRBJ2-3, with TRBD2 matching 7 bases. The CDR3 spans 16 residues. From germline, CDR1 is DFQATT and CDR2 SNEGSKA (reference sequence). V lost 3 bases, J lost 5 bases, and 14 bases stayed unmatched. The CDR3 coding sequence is TGCAGTGCTAGTCGCGGGGGACTGGGACGGGGAGATACGCAGTATTTT. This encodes CSASRGGLGRGDTQYF.

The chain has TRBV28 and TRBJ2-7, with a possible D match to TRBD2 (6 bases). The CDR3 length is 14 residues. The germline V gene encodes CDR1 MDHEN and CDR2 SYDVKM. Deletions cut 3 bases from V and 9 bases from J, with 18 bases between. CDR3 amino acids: CASSLGRTQGAQYF. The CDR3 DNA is TGTGCCAGCAGTTTGGGGAGGACTCAGGGAGCGCAGTACTTC.

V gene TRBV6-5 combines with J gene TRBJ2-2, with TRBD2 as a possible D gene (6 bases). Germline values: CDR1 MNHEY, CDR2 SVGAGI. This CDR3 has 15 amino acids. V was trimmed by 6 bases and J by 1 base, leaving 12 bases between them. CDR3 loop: CASSPRLGNTGELFF. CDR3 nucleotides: TGTGCCAGCAGCCCCCGACTAGGGAACACCGGGGAGCTGTTTTTT.

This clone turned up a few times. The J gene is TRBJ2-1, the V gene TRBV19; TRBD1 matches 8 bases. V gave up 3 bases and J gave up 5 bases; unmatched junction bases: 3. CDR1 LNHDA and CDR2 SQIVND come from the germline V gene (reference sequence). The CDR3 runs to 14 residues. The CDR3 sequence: CASSMGQVNNEQFF. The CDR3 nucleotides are TGTGCCAGTAGTATGGGACAGGTCAACAATGAGCAGTTCTTC. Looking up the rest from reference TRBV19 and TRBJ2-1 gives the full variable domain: DGGITQSPKYLFRKEGQNVTLSCEQNLNHDAMYWYRQDPGQGLRLIYYSQIVNDFQKGDIAEGYSVSREKKESFPLTVTSAQKNPTAFYLCASSMGQVNNEQFFGPGTRLTVL.

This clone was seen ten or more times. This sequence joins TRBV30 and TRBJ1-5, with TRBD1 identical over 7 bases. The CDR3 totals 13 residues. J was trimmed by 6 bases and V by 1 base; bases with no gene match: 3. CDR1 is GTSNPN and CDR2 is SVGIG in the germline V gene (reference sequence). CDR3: CAWSGQGSQPQHF. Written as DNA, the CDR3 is TGTGCCTGGAGTGGACAGGGAAGTCAGCCCCAGCATTTT.

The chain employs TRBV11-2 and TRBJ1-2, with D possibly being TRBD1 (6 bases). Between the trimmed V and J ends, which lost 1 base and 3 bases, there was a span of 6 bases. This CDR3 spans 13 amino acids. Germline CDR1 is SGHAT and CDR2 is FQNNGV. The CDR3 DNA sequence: TGTGCCAGCAGCTTAGCAGGGGACTATGGCTACACCTTC. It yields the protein CASSLAGDYGYTF.

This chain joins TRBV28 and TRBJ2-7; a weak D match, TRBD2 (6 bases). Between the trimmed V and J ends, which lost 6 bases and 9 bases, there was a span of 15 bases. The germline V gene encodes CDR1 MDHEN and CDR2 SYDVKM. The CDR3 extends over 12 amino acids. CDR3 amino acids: CASREVSGVQYF. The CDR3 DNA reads TGTGCCAGCAGGGAGGTTTCGGGAGTGCAGTACTTC.

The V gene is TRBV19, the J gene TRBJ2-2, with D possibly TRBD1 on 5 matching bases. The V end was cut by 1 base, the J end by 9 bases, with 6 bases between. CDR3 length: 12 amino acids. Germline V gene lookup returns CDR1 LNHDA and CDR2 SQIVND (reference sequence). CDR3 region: CASSIGQRELFF. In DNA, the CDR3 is TGTGCCAGTAGTATAGGACAGAGGGAGCTGTTTTTT.

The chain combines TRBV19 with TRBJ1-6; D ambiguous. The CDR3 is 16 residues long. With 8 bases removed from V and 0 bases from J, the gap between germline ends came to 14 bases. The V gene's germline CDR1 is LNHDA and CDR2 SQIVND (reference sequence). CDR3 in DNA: TGTGCCAGTTCTTTTTCTGGGAGCTCCTATAATTCACCCCTCCACTTT. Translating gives CASSFSGSSYNSPLHF.

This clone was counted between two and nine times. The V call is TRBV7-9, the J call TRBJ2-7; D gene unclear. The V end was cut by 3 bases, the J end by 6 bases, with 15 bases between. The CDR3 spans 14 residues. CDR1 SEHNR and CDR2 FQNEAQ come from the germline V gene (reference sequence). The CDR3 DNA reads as TGTGCCAGCAGCTTCACGGGTACCTCCCTCGAGCAGTACTTC. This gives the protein CASSFTGTSLEQYF.

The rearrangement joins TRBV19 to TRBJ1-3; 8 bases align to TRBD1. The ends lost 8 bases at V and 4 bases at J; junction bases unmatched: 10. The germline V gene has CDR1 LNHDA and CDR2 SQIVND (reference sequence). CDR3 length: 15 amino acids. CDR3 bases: TGTGCCAGTTCGAAAAGGGGACAGGTGGGAAACACCATATATTTT. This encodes CASSKRGQVGNTIYF. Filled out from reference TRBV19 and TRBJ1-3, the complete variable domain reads DGGITQSPKYLFRKEGQNVTLSCEQNLNHDAMYWYRQDPGQGLRLIYYSQIVNDFQKGDIAEGYSVSREKKESFPLTVTSAQKNPTAFYLCASSKRGQVGNTIYFGEGSWLTVV.

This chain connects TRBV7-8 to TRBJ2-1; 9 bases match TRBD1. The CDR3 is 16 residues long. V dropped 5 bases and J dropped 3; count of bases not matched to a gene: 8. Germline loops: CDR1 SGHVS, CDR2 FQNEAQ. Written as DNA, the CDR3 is TGTGCCAGCAGCCGTCGGAGGGACAGGGTCTACAATGAGCAGTTCTTC. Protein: CASSRRRDRVYNEQFF.

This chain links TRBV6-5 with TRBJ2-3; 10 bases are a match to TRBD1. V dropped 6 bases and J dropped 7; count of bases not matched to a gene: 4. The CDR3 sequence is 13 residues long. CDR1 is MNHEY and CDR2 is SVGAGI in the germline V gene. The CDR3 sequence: CASSQDRGNTQYF. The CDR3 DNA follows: TGTGCCAGCAGCCAGGACAGGGGGAATACGCAGTATTTT.

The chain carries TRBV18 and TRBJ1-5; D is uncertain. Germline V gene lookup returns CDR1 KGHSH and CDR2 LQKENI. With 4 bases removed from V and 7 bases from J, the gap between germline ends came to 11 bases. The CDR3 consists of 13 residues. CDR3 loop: CASSRAQAQPQHF. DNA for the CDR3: TGTGCCAGCTCACGCGCGCAAGCCCAGCCCCAGCATTTT.